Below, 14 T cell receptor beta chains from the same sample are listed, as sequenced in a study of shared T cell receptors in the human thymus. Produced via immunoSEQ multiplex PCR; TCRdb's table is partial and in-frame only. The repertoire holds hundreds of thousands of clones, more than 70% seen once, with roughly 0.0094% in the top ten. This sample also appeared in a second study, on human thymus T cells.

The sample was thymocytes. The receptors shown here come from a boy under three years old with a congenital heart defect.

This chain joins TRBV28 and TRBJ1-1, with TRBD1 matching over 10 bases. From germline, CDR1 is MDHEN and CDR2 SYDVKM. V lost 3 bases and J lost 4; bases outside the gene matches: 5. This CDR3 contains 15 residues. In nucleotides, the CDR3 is TGTGCCAGCAGTTTGACAGGGGGCGCGGTCACTGAAGCTTTCTTT. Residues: CASSLTGGAVTEAFF.

CDR3 sequence reads: CASGLGNTGCRDGYTF. As DNA, the CDR3 is TGTGCTAGTGGTTTGGGAAATACAGGGTGTCGTGATGGCTACACCTTC. This chain connects TRBV12-5 to TRBJ1-2; weak D call: TRBD1 (6 bases). Deletions cut 1 base from V and 6 bases from J, with 18 bases between. The CDR3 consists of 16 residues. The germline gives CDR1 LGHNT, CDR2 FRNRAP.

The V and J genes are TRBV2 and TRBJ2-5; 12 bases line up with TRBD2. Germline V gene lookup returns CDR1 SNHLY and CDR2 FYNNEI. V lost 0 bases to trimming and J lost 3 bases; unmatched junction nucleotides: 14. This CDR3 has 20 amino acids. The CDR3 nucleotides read TGTGCCAGCAGTGAAGCGCTTCGCGATTTGAGGACTAGCGGGGAAGAGACCCAGTACTTC. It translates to CASSEALRDLRTSGEETQYF.

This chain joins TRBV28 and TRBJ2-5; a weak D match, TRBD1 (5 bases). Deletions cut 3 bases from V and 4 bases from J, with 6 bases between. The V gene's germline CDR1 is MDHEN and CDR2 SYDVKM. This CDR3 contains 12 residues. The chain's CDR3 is CASSFQGETQYF. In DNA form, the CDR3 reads TGTGCCAGCAGTTTTCAGGGAGAGACCCAGTACTTC.

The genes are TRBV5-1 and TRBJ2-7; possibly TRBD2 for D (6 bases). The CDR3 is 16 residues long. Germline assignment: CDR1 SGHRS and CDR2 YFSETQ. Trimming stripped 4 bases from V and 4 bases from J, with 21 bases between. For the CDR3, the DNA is TGCGCCAGCAGCACAGCGCGTGCGGGACCTCGTTACGAGCAGTACTTC. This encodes CASSTARAGPRYEQYF.

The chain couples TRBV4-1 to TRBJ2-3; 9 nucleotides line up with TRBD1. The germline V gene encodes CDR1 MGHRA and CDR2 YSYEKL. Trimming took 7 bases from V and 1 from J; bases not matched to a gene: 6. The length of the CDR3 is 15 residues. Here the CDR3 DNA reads TGCGCCAGCACCAGAGACAGGGGGGGCACAGATACGCAGTATTTT. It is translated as CASTRDRGGTDTQYF.

The CDR3 protein is CASRVRGSVYTF. The CDR3 nucleotides read TGTGCCAGCAGAGTCAGGGGGAGCGTCTACACCTTC. The chain employs TRBV28 and TRBJ1-2; 7 bases fit TRBD1. The CDR3 covers 12 residues. Losses at the gene ends were 6 bases for V and 10 bases for J; bases not matched to a gene: 8. CDR1 and CDR2 from the germline V gene are MDHEN and SYDVKM.

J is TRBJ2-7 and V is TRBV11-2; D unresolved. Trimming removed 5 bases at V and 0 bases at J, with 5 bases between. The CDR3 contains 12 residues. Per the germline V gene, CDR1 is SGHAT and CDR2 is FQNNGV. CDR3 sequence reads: CASSRNSYEQYF. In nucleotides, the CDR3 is TGTGCCAGCAGCCGTAACTCCTACGAGCAGTACTTC.

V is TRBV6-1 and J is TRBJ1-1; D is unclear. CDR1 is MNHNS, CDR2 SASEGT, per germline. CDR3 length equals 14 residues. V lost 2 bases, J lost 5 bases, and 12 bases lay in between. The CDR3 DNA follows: TGTGCCAGCAGTGAAAGGGAGAGTCGGACTGAAGCTTTCTTT. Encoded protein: CASSERESRTEAFF.

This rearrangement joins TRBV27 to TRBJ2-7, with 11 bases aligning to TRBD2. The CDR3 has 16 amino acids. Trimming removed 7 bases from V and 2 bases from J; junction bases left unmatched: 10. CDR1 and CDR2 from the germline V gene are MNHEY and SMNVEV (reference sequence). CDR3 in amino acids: CASIFWGTSGTYEQYF. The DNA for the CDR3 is TGTGCCAGCATTTTTTGGGGGACTAGCGGTACCTACGAGCAGTACTTC.

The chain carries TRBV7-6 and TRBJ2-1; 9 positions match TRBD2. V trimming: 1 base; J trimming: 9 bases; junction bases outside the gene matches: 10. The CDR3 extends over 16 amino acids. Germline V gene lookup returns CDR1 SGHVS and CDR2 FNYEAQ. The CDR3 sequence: CASSLGASGIGSEQFF. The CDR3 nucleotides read TGTGCCAGCAGCTTAGGGGCTAGCGGGATCGGGAGTGAGCAGTTCTTC.

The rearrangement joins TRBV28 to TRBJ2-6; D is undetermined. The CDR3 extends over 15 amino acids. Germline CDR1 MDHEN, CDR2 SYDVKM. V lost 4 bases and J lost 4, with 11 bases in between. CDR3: CASSYGGLGANVLTF. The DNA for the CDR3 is TGTGCCAGCAGTTACGGCGGTTTAGGGGCCAACGTCCTGACTTTC.

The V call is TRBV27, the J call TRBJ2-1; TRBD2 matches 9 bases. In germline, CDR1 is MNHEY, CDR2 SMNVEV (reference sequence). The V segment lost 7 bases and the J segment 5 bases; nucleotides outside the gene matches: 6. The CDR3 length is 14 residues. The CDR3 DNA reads TGTGCCAGCAAGCTAGCGGGAACTCACAATGAGCAGTTCTTC. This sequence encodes CASKLAGTHNEQFF.

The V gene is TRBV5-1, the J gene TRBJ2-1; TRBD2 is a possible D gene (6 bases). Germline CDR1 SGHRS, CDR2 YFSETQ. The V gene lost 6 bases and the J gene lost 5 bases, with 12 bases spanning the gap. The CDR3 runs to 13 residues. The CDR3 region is CASKEGGDNEQFF. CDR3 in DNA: TGCGCCAGCAAGGAGGGTGGGGACAATGAGCAGTTCTTC.